This T cell receptor beta chain comes out of a study of neurological immune-mediated disorders. The V gene lost 6 bases and the J gene lost 0 bases, with 11 bases spanning the gap. This CDR3 is 14 amino acids long. A 10-nucleotide random UMI tagged transcripts in template-switch 5'RACE cDNA synthesis. TCRdb called the 5' RACE reads again in MiXCR, with one record for every CDR3 protein. The table lists about 48,000 distinct CDR3 sequences, more than 20% of them singletons. This clonotype was recorded only once. The chain carries TRBV12-3 or TRBV12-4 and TRBJ1-1; tentatively, D is TRBD1 (6 bases). Sample: PBMCs. This clonotype was sampled from a woman aged 70-85 years in good health. The CDR3 protein is CASSSGTLNTEAFF. The CDR3 nucleotides read TGTGCCAGCAGCTCTGGGACACTGAACACTGAAGCTTTCTTT.